Listed below are T cell receptor beta chains from one sample, sequenced in a study of regulatory T cells in long-lasting Graves disease. TCRdb re-called the multiplex PCR reads with MiXCR, one entry per CDR3 protein. The sample has 520,000 or so distinct CDR3 sequences, 9.5% to 15% seen once. This sample also belongs to another study, concerning T cells in Graves' hyperthyroidism and ophthalmopathy.

The sequencing here drew on peripheral blood mononuclear cells (PBMCs), taken at new diagnosis, from a patient treated with antithyroid drugs. The source of these receptors is a woman between 25 and 40 years old with Graves disease. CDR3s include the opening cysteine and the closing phenylalanine or tryptophan.

length: 16; J: TRBJ1-1; V: TRBV7-9; CDR3: CASSLDGFLGNTEAFF
length: 14; J: TRBJ2-2; V: TRBV11-2; CDR3: CASSYYRGSGELFF
length: 14; J: TRBJ1-6; V: TRBV5-6; CDR3: CASSQTWGQTPLHF
length: 14; J: TRBJ2-7; V: TRBV28; CDR3: CASSNRQGFDEQYF
length: 13; J: TRBJ2-1; V: TRBV6-1; CDR3: CASMDGRNNEQFF
length: 18; J: TRBJ1-6; V: TRBV5-6; CDR3: CASSWTGDHLSYNSPLHF
length: 14; J: TRBJ2-3; V: TRBV5-1; CDR3: CASSSGTGTDTQYF
length: 14; J: TRBJ2-7; V: TRBV6-1; CDR3: CASSVVGSSDEQYF
length: 12; J: TRBJ1-1; V: TRBV28; CDR3: CASSLRQGPAFF
length: 21; J: TRBJ2-2; V: TRBV9; CDR3: CASSAVSGEGMAGVVTGELFF
length: 15; J: TRBJ2-2; V: TRBV28; CDR3: CASSRGGMSTGELFF
length: 11; J: TRBJ1-1; V: TRBV28; CDR3: CASSLSRQAFF
length: 15; J: TRBJ1-5; V: TRBV28; CDR3: CASSREGEGNQPQHF
length: 15; J: TRBJ1-3; V: TRBV19; CDR3: CASSTRDLTGNTIYF
length: 14; J: TRBJ2-3; V: TRBV3-1; CDR3: CASSPGTYPDTQYF
length: 17; J: TRBJ2-2; V: TRBV30; CDR3: CAWSRDRVRARTGELFF
length: 13; J: TRBJ2-7; V: TRBV6-5; CDR3: CASSYSWGGEQYF
length: 13; J: TRBJ2-7; V: TRBV28; CDR3: CASSETFPYEQYF
length: 15; J: TRBJ1-1; V: TRBV9; CDR3: CASSARGELNTEAFF
length: 13; J: TRBJ2-2; V: TRBV7-8; CDR3: CASSLTITGELFF
length: 14; J: TRBJ1-2; V: TRBV27; CDR3: CASSTGGVLYGYTF
length: 15; J: TRBJ1-4; V: TRBV11-2; CDR3: CASSQGQGMDEKLFF
length: 21; J: TRBJ2-1; V: TRBV6-1; CDR3: CASSEFVVVSFLAGGLAEQFF
length: 13; J: TRBJ1-1; V: TRBV6-1; CDR3: CAIKGRGSTEAFF
length: 17; J: TRBJ2-4; V: TRBV12-3/TRBV12-4; CDR3: CASSHPGQILAKNIQYF
length: 15; J: TRBJ2-1; V: TRBV10-3; CDR3: CAISGLSGSYNEQFF
length: 13; J: TRBJ2-7; V: TRBV20-1; CDR3: CSALRDHSYEQYF
length: 14; J: TRBJ2-5; V: TRBV4-1; CDR3: CASSQPRERETQYF
length: 15; J: TRBJ2-1; V: TRBV9; CDR3: CASSVMGTPYNEQFF
length: 15; J: TRBJ2-3; V: TRBV9; CDR3: CASSPGGVDTDTQYF
length: 13; J: TRBJ1-2; V: TRBV7-9; CDR3: CASSLPTGEGYTF
length: 15; J: TRBJ2-3; V: TRBV7-9; CDR3: CASSTPGLAENTQYF
length: 17; J: TRBJ1-1; V: TRBV13; CDR3: CASSLEGPPGEDTEAFF
length: 15; J: TRBJ1-1; V: TRBV19; CDR3: CASSIPGGVDTEAFF
length: 13; J: TRBJ1-2; V: TRBV28; CDR3: CASSLTMNYGYTF
length: 15; J: TRBJ1-4; V: TRBV18; CDR3: CASSPPDPRGEKLFF
length: 15; J: TRBJ1-1; V: TRBV11-1; CDR3: CASSLTRTPDTEAFF
length: 14; J: TRBJ2-7; V: TRBV27; CDR3: CASSSRAFNYEQYF
length: 17; J: TRBJ1-1; V: TRBV10-3; CDR3: CAISGQGVVIRDTEAFF
length: 15; J: TRBJ2-1; V: TRBV19; CDR3: CASSARDREFNEQFF
length: 19; J: TRBJ1-1; V: TRBV6-1; CDR3: CASSQRQGNGTHPNTEAFF
length: 15; J: TRBJ1-4; V: TRBV19; CDR3: CASSMMIGRNEKLFF
length: 16; J: TRBJ2-5; V: TRBV28; CDR3: CASSPLGPGMGETQYF
length: 15; J: TRBJ1-5; V: TRBV6-1; CDR3: CASASYRGSNQPQHF
length: 11; J: TRBJ2-1; V: TRBV11-2; CDR3: CASSLVYGQFF
length: 14; J: TRBJ2-5; V: TRBV19; CDR3: CASKQGSYQETQYF
length: 16; J: TRBJ2-1; V: TRBV4-1; CDR3: CASRDTSGRAYNEQFF
length: 17; J: TRBJ2-1; V: TRBV14; CDR3: CASSQGDGLGSYNEQFF